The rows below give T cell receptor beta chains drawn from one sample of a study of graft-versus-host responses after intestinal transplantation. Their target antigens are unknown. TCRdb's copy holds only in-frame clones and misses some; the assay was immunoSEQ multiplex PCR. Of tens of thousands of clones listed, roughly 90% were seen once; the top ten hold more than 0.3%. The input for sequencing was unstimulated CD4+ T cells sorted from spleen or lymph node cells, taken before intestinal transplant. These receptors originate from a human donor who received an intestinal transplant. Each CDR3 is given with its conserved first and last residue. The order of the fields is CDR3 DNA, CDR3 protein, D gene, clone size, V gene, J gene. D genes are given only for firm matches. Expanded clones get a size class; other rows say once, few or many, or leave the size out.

TGTGCCATCAGTGAGTCGCAGTCCCGGCTCTACGAGCAGTACTTC,CAISESQSRLYEQYF,NA,NA,TRBV10-3,TRBJ2-7
TGTGCCAGCGGGCGACAGGGGACTTACAATGAGCAGTTCTTC,CASGRQGTYNEQFF,TRBD1,NA,TRBV5-6,TRBJ2-1
TGCGCCAGCAGCCAAGTGGGTGGACCGAGGGGAGAGCCCCAGCATTTT,CASSQVGGPRGEPQHF,NA,NA,TRBV4-1,TRBJ1-5
TGTGCCAGCGGCCACCCCAGGACAGGGAAAGAGACCCAGTACTTC,CASGHPRTGKETQYF,TRBD1,NA,TRBV28,TRBJ2-5
TGTGCCAGCAGCCAGACCCTCCTGGAGACTGGAAACACCATATATTTT,CASSQTLLETGNTIYF,NA,NA,TRBV7-6,TRBJ1-3
TGCGCCAGCAGCCAAGACGGACAGGGGGGCGGAAACACCATATATTTT,CASSQDGQGGGNTIYF,TRBD1,once,TRBV4-1,TRBJ1-3
TGTGCCACCAGCAGAGATTTGGGCGGCGGAGGCACCTACGAGCAGTACTTC,CATSRDLGGGGTYEQYF,NA,NA,TRBV15,TRBJ2-7
TGTGCCAGCAGCTTAGCCCCCGGTACCGGGGAGCTGTTTTTT,CASSLAPGTGELFF,NA,NA,TRBV7-9,TRBJ2-2
TGTGCCTGGAGCGCAGGGCTTACTAATGAAGCTTTCTTT,CAWSAGLTNEAFF,NA,NA,TRBV30,TRBJ1-1
TGTGCCAGTAGTAGGGGACCCCGAACCAACGAGCAGTACTTC,CASSRGPRTNEQYF,NA,NA,TRBV19,TRBJ2-7
TGTGCCAGCAGCTTACCACAGGGTCTTTCCTACAATGAGCAGTTCTTC,CASSLPQGLSYNEQFF,NA,NA,TRBV5-6,TRBJ2-1
TGTGCCAGCAGCCTCGGACTGCTCACAGATACGCAGTATTTT,CASSLGLLTDTQYF,NA,NA,TRBV7-9,TRBJ2-3
TGTGCCAGCAGCCAAGGTCAGCTCTATGGCTACACCTTC,CASSQGQLYGYTF,NA,NA,TRBV5-4,TRBJ1-2
TGCGCCAGCATGGGGGTCGGCGAGCAGTACTTC,CASMGVGEQYF,NA,NA,TRBV5-1,TRBJ2-7
TGTGCCAGCAGATACAACACTGAAGCTTTCTTT,CASRYNTEAFF,NA,NA,TRBV6-6,TRBJ1-1
TGTGCCAGCAGCAAGGGTCCGACAGGGCCCGGGGAGCTGTTTTTT,CASSKGPTGPGELFF,NA,NA,TRBV21-1,TRBJ2-2
TGCGCCAGCAGCTCAGGGGCATTATTCTCTGGGGCCAACGTCCTGACTTTC,CASSSGALFSGANVLTF,NA,NA,TRBV5-1,TRBJ2-6
TGTGCCAGCAGCCTAGCGGGAGTGGCGGTTGATGAGCAGTTCTTC,CASSLAGVAVDEQFF,TRBD2,NA,TRBV5-4,TRBJ2-1
TGTGCCAGTAGCGATAGGGACCGGCTTAGGTACGAGCAGTACTTC,CASSDRDRLRYEQYF,NA,NA,TRBV19,TRBJ2-7
TGCGCCAGCAGTGAGTCGGGGGAGGGCACTGAAGCTTTCTTT,CASSESGEGTEAFF,NA,NA,TRBV10-2,TRBJ1-1
TGCGCCAGCAGCCAAGGGGAGGGGCTGAACACTGAAGCTTTCTTT,CASSQGEGLNTEAFF,NA,NA,TRBV4-1,TRBJ1-1
TGTGCCACTTCCGGGAGCGTAGTTGAGACCCAGTACTTC,CATSGSVVETQYF,NA,NA,TRBV19,TRBJ2-5
TGTGCCAGCAGTTCCGGGACACCTGAGCAGTACTTC,CASSSGTPEQYF,NA,NA,TRBV28,TRBJ2-7